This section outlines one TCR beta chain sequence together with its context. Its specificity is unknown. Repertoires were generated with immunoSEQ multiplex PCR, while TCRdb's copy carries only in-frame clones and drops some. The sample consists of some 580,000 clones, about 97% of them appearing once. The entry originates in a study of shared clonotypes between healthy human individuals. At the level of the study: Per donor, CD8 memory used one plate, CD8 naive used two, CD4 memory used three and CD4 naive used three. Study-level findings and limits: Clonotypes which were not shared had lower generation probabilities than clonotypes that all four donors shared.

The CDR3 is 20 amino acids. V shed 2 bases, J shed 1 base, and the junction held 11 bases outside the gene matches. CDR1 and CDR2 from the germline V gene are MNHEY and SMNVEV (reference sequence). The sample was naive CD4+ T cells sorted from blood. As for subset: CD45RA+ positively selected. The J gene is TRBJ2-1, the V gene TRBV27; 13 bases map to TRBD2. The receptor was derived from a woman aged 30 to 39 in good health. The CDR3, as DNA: TGTGCCAGCAGTTTACCCCCGGGACTAGCGGGATCGGGGTCCTACAATGAGCAGTTCTTC. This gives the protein CASSLPPGLAGSGSYNEQFF.